This record looks at one T cell receptor (beta chain) sequence and its context. The data belong to a study of cytomegalovirus exposure and HLA in healthy donors. Use of 60 Vbeta and 13 Jbeta primers characterized the PCR. Profiled with immunoSEQ multiplex PCR; TCRdb holds only in-frame clones, not every one. The sample has about 96,000 clones; approximately 74% are singletons. The CDR3 extends over 13 amino acids. With 5 bases removed from V and 3 bases from J, the gap between germline ends came to 11 bases. From germline, CDR1 is SEHNR and CDR2 FQNEAQ (reference sequence). The specimen was PBMCs. This rearrangement joins TRBV7-9 to TRBJ2-7; the D gene is possibly TRBD1 (5 bases). This TCR came from a female donor in good health and CMV-seropositive. The CDR3 is CASSTRQIYEQYF. CDR3 bases: TGTGCCAGCAGCACAAGACAGATCTACGAGCAGTACTTC.